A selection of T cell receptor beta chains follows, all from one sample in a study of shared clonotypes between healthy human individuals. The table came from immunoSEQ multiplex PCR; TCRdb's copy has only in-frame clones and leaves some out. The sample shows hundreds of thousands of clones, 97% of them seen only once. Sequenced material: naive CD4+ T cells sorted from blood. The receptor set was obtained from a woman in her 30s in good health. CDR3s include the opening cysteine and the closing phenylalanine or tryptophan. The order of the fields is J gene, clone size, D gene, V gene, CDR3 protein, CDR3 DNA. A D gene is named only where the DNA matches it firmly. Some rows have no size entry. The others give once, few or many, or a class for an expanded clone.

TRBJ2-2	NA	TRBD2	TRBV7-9	CASSYSGSNTGELFF	TGTGCCAGCAGCTATAGCGGGAGTAACACCGGGGAGCTGTTTTTT
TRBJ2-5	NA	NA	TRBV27	CASSPRGRDRETQYF	TGTGCCAGCAGTCCGAGGGGGAGGGATCGAGAGACCCAGTACTTC
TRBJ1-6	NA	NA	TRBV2	CASSDAGVSPLHF	TGTGCCAGCAGTGACGCAGGGGTTTCACCCCTCCACTTT
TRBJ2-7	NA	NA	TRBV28	CASTAGTGNYEQYF	TGTGCCAGCACCGCCGGGACGGGAAACTACGAGCAGTACTTC
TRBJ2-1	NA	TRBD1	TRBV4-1	CASSQGNPGQIYNEQFF	TGCGCCAGCAGCCAGGGAAATCCGGGACAGATATACAATGAGCAGTTCTTC
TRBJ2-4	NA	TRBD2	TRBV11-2	CASSPGLAGIAKNIQYF	TGTGCCAGCAGCCCGGGACTAGCGGGGATAGCCAAAAACATTCAGTACTTC
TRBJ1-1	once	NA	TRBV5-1	CASSVGLLAEAFF	TGCGCCAGCAGCGTGGGACTCCTCGCTGAAGCTTTCTTT
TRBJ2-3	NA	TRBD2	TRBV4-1	CASSQDPLAGVVDTQYF	TGCGCCAGCAGCCAAGATCCTCTAGCGGGAGTGGTGGATACGCAGTATTTT
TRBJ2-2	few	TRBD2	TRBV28	CASRRGGRDTGELFF	TGTGCCAGCAGGAGGGGCGGGAGGGACACCGGGGAGCTGTTTTTT
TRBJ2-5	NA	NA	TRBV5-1	CASSPGEALETQYF	TGCGCCAGCAGCCCGGGTGAAGCTTTAGAGACCCAGTACTTC
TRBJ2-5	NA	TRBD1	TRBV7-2	CASSLGDRDQETQYF	TGTGCCAGCAGCTTAGGGGACAGGGACCAAGAGACCCAGTACTTC
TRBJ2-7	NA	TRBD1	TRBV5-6	CASSLDRRDRGYEQYF	TGTGCCAGCAGCTTGGACCGCCGGGACAGGGGCTACGAGCAGTACTTC
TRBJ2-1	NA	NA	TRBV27	CASSSPGNEQFF	TGTGCCAGCAGCAGTCCAGGGAATGAGCAGTTCTTC
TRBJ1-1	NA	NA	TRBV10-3	CAISDYSEAFF	TGTGCCATCAGTGACTACAGTGAAGCTTTCTTT
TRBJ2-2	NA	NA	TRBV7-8	CASSPLADSSNTGELFF	TGTGCCAGCAGCCCCCTGGCGGATAGTTCGAACACCGGGGAGCTGTTTTTT
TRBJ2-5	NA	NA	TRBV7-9	CASSLALGPGTQYF	TGTGCCAGCAGCTTAGCGTTAGGGCCAGGGACCCAGTACTTC
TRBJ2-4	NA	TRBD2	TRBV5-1	CASSFRRGSGNIQYF	TGCGCCAGCAGCTTTCGGCGGGGGAGCGGAAACATTCAGTACTTC
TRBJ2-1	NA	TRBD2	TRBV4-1	CASSQPTTRLAGNEQFF	TGCGCCAGCAGCCAACCTACTACACGACTAGCGGGCAATGAGCAGTTCTTC
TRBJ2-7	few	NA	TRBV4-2	CASSQGLDYEQYF	TGTGCCAGCAGCCAAGGTCTCGACTACGAGCAGTACTTC
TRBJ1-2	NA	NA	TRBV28	CASSTDTDYGYTF	TGTGCCAGCAGTACTGACACGGACTATGGCTACACCTTC
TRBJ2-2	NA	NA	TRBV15	CATSPQVPPNTGELFF	TGTGCCACCAGCCCACAGGTCCCACCGAACACCGGGGAGCTGTTTTTT
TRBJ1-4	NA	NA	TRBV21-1	CASFFQEGAGEKLFF	TGTGCCAGCTTTTTTCAGGAGGGGGCGGGTGAAAAACTGTTTTTT
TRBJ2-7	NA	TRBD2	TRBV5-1	CASSLEGGGYEQYF	TGCGCCAGCAGCTTGGAGGGCGGGGGGTACGAGCAGTACTTC
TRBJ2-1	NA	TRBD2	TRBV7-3	CASSQSGGTYNEQFF	TGTGCCAGCAGCCAAAGCGGGGGGACTTACAATGAGCAGTTCTTC
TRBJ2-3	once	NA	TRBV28	CASLAGATDTQYF	TGTGCCTCCTTGGCGGGGGCCACAGATACGCAGTATTTT
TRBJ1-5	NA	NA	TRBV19	CASSIGGSRYQPQHF	TGTGCCAGTAGTATTGGGGGTTCGCGTTATCAGCCCCAGCATTTT